The 17 T cell receptor beta chains in this list originate from one sample, sequenced in a study of OX40 agonist ivuxolimab in advanced cancers. TCRdb's copy holds only in-frame clones and misses some; the assay was immunoSEQ multiplex PCR. The sample consists of 54,000 or so clones, about 87% of them appearing once. The source material was CD4+ or CD8+ T cells sorted from blood, sampled in a trial of the OX40 agonist ivuxolimab. The origin of the receptors is an adult with an advanced solid tumor such as melanoma, head and neck, liver or kidney cancer.

This clone turned up a few times. This chain joins TRBV7-8 and TRBJ2-5; 9 bases fit TRBD1. The V segment lost 4 bases and the J segment 4 bases; nucleotides outside the gene matches: 4. This CDR3 is built from 14 residues. Per the germline V gene, CDR1 is SGHVS and CDR2 is FQNEAQ. The DNA of the CDR3 is TGTGCCAGCAGCTCGACAGGGGGAGGAGAGACCCAGTACTTC. Translation: CASSSTGGGETQYF.

The rearrangement links TRBV28 to TRBJ2-7, with D possibly TRBD2 on 5 matching bases. Germline CDR1 and CDR2: MDHEN and SYDVKM. There are 12 residues in the CDR3. V lost 5 bases and J 3 bases, leaving 8 bases between the germline ends. The CDR3 region has the DNA TGTGCCAGCAGTCTCGGGAACTACGAGCAGTACTTC. The encoded protein is CASSLGNYEQYF.

The chain is built from TRBV6-1 and TRBJ2-1; D is perhaps TRBD1 or TRBD2 (5 bases each). This CDR3 has 14 residues. The germline CDR1 and CDR2 sequences are MNHNS and SASEGT. V was trimmed by 6 bases and J by 7 bases, leaving 16 bases between them. The CDR3 nucleotides read TGTGCCAGCAGGCACTCGGGACCTCAGAATGAGCAGTTCTTC. Its protein product is CASRHSGPQNEQFF.

The rearrangement joins TRBV29-1 to TRBJ2-7, with 8 bases that match TRBD2. The CDR3 is 13 amino acids. With 7 bases clipped from V and 3 bases from J, the junction kept 8 bases outside the gene matches. Germline CDR1 SQVTM, CDR2 ANQGSEA. CDR3 DNA: TGCAGCGCTTTGGGACTAGTAGTCTACGAGCAGTACTTC. It specifies CSALGLVVYEQYF.

The chain links TRBV5-6 to TRBJ2-3; 11 bases fit TRBD2. Germline loops: CDR1 SGHDT, CDR2 YYEEEE. V shed 4 bases, J shed 5 bases, and the junction held 9 bases outside the gene matches. The CDR3 loop spans 16 amino acids. The CDR3 DNA follows: TGTGCCAGCAGCCGGAAACTAGCGGGAGCTATAGATACGCAGTATTTT. Translating gives CASSRKLAGAIDTQYF.

The V gene is TRBV6-5, the J gene TRBJ1-2, with 7 bases that match TRBD1. Germline values: CDR1 MNHEY, CDR2 SVGAGI. V lost 5 bases to trimming and J lost 2 bases; unmatched junction nucleotides: 8. The CDR3 spans 15 residues. The CDR3 region has the DNA TGTGCCAGCAGTCGGACAGGCTGGGAGAACTATGGCTACACCTTC. This encodes CASSRTGWENYGYTF.

The chain combines TRBV5-1 with TRBJ1-6; D may be TRBD1 (5 bases). Germline values: CDR1 SGHRS, CDR2 YFSETQ. The CDR3 loop spans 16 amino acids. V lost 0 bases to trimming and J lost 3 bases, with 10 bases between them. The CDR3 DNA is TGCGCCAGCAGCTTGGGAACAGGAGACTATAATTCACCCCTCCACTTT. It specifies CASSLGTGDYNSPLHF.

The V gene is TRBV5-4, the J gene TRBJ2-7; possible D gene TRBD2, 6 bases. The V gene's germline CDR1 is SGHNT and CDR2 YYREEE (reference sequence). This CDR3 contains 15 residues. The V gene lost 6 bases and the J gene lost 0 bases, with 16 bases spanning the gap. The CDR3 DNA reads TGTGCCAGCACCTGGGGAGGCGAGAGCTCCTACGAGCAGTACTTC. Translation: CASTWGGESSYEQYF.

The V call is TRBV6-1, the J call TRBJ1-6; D remains ambiguous. The V end lost 4 bases, the J end lost 7 bases, and 8 bases lay between the germline ends. Germline-derived CDR1 and CDR2 are MNHNS and SASEGT. There are 13 residues in the CDR3. The CDR3 region is CASSAYSNSPLHF. In DNA form, the CDR3 reads TGTGCCAGCAGTGCGTACAGCAATTCACCCCTCCACTTT.

The chain recombines TRBV5-1 with TRBJ1-4; unclear D gene. The V end was cut by 4 bases, the J end by 4 bases, with 8 bases between. Germline lookup yields CDR1 SGHRS and CDR2 YFSETQ. The CDR3 contains 13 residues. The chain's CDR3 is CASSADFNEKLFF. The CDR3 DNA reads as TGCGCCAGCAGCGCCGACTTTAATGAAAAACTGTTTTTT.

This clone was counted once. V and J are TRBV5-1 and TRBJ2-7; 7 positions agree with TRBD1. CDR1 and CDR2 (germline): SGHRS, YFSETQ. Trimming removed 3 bases from V and 2 bases from J; junction bases left unmatched: 11. The CDR3 extends over 16 amino acids. The CDR3 loop reads CASSSDPRQGPYEQYF. In DNA form, the CDR3 reads TGCGCCAGCAGCTCGGACCCGCGACAGGGCCCCTACGAGCAGTACTTC.

The chain couples TRBV15 to TRBJ2-1, with D hard to call. Between the trimmed V and J ends, which lost 0 bases and 7 bases, there was a span of 7 bases. CDR1 is LNHNV and CDR2 is YYDKDF in the germline V gene (reference sequence). This CDR3 contains 13 residues. The CDR3: CATSRDLRNEQFF. In nucleotides, the CDR3 is TGTGCCACCAGCAGAGATCTCCGGAATGAGCAGTTCTTC.

In this sample, this clone turned up many times. The DNA of the CDR3 is TGTGCCAGCAGCTTATCCCCGACAGGCCGCTCGCCCCTCCACTTT. This sequence encodes CASSLSPTGRSPLHF. V and J are TRBV11-1 and TRBJ1-6, with a tentative D call TRBD1 (6 bases). Germline V lookup: CDR1 SGHAT, CDR2 FQDESV (reference sequence). Trimming left V 2 bases short and J 13 bases short, with 18 bases between. The CDR3 contains 15 residues.

Turning to this clone: The same CDR3 arises from other DNA sequences in this sample as well. This chain joins TRBV2 and TRBJ2-7, with D unresolved. V was shortened by 6 bases and J by 2 bases, with 8 bases between the two germline ends. Germline-derived CDR1 and CDR2 are SNHLY and FYNNEI. This CDR3 is 12 amino acids long. In DNA form, the CDR3 reads TGTGCCAGCAGCCGGCAGGCCTACGAGCAGTACTTC. Protein: CASSRQAYEQYF.

CDR3 sequence: CSVGGLAGGGDNEQFF. The CDR3 nucleotides are TGCAGCGTTGGTGGACTAGCGGGAGGGGGAGACAATGAGCAGTTCTTC. J is TRBJ2-1 and V is TRBV29-1; 15 nucleotides line up with TRBD2. V shed 4 bases, J shed 5 bases, and the junction held 6 bases outside the gene matches. Germline V gives CDR1 SQVTM, CDR2 ANQGSEA. This CDR3 has 16 amino acids.

The gene calls are TRBV2 and TRBJ1-2; 8 nucleotides match TRBD1. The junction had 10 bases not matched to a gene; V was cut back by 6 bases and J by 4 bases. This CDR3 has 15 amino acids. Germline V gene sequence: CDR1 SNHLY, CDR2 FYNNEI. The CDR3 spells CASRPGQGGGYGYTF. DNA of the CDR3: TGTGCCAGCAGACCCGGACAGGGAGGTGGCTATGGCTACACCTTC.

The rearrangement uses TRBV7-2 and TRBJ1-2; a weak D match, TRBD1 (6 bases). CDR3 length equals 15 residues. Trimming removed 5 bases from V and 2 bases from J, with 15 bases in between. Germline CDR1 and CDR2: SGHTA and FQGNSA. The CDR3 DNA is TGTGCCAGCAGCCCTACTCCCGACAGGAACTATGGCTACACCTTC. Residues: CASSPTPDRNYGYTF. Variable domain in full (rest from reference TRBV7-2 and TRBJ1-2): GAGVSQSPSNKVTEKGKDVELRCDPISGHTALYWYRQSLGQGLEFLIYFQGNSAPDKSGLPSDRFSAERTGGSVSTLTIQRTQQEDSAVYLCASSPTPDRNYGYTFGSGTRLTVV.